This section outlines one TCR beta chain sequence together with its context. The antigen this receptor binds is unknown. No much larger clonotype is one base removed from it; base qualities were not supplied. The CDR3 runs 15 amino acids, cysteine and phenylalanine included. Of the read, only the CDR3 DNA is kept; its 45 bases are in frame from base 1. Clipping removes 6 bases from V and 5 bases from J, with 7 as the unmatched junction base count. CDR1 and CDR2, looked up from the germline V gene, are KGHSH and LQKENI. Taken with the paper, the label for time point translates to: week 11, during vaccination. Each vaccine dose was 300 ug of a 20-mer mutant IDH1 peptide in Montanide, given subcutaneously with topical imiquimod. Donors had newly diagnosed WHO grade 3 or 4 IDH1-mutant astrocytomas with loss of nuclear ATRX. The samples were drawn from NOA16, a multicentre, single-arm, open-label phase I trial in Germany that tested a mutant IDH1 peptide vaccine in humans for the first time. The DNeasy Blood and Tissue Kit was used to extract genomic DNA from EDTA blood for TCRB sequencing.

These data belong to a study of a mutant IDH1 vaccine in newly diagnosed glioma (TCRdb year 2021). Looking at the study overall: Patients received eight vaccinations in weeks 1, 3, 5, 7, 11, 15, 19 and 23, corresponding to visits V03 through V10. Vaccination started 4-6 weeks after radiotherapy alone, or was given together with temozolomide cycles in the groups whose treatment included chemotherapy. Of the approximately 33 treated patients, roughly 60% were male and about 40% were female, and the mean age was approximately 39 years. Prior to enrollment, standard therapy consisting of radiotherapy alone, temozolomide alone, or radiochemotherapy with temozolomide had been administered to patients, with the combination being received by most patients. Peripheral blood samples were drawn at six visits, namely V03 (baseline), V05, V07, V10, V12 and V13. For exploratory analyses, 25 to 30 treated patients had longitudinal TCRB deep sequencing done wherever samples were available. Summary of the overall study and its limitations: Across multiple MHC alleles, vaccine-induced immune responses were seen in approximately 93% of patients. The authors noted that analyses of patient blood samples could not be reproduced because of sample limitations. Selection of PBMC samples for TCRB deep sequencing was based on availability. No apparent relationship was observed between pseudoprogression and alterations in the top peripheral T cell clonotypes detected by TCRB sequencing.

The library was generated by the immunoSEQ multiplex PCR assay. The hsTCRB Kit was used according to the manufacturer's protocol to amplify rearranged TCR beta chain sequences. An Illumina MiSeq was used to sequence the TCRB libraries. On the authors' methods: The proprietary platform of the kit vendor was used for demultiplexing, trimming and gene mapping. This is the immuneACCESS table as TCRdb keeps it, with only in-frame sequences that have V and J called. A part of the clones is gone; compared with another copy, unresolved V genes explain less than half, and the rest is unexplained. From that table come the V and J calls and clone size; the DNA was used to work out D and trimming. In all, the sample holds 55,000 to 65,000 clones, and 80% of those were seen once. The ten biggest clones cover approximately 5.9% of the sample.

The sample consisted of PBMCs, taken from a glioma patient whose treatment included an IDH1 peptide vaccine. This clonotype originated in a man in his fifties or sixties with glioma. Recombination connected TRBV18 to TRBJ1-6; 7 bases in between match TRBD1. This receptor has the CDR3 CASSPGGLDNSPLHF. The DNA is TGTGCCAGCTCGCCAGGGGGTTTGGATAATTCACCCCTCCACTTT.